This T cell receptor (beta chain) derives from a study of T cell repertoires in ileal Crohn's disease. Whole-study context: About half of patients got postoperative therapy: ten or so thiopurines, approximately 18 anti-TNF. Each sample's TCRB immunosequencing used five hundred nanograms of biopsy DNA.

The CDR3 is made up of 14 amino acids. V dropped 2 bases and J dropped 5 bases, with 12 bases sitting between them. From germline, CDR1 is MNHEY and CDR2 SVGAGI. Regarding the study as a whole: Clonality above 26.8% at surgery always came with endoscopic recurrence.

As concerns this clone: Its target is unknown.

The time point was: inflamed ileum from the surgical specimen. The protocol was immunoSEQ multiplex PCR, while the TCRdb copy is restricted to in-frame clones and leaves out a portion. The sample records approximately 11,000 clones, around 90% being singletons. The receptor's source is an adult with Crohn's disease. This chain uses TRBV6-5 with TRBJ1-2; weak D call: TRBD1 (6 bases). The sample was ileal tissue. CDR3 in amino acids: CASSYRGVGYGYTF. For the CDR3, the DNA is TGTGCCAGCAGTTACAGGGGGGTGGGTTATGGCTACACCTTC.